This T cell receptor (beta chain) comes out of a study of T cell responses to AZD1222 COVID-19 vaccine. The study's findings and limits: Epitopes outside B.1.351 and B.1.1.7 mutated regions reportedly drew nearly half of spike TCRs. The donor cohort was predominantly white British with a female majority, and clonal diversity may have been underestimated. Receipt of two AZD1222 doses was followed by a rise in Spike-specific TCR breadth and depth.

Sequencing was performed with immunoSEQ multiplex PCR; in TCRdb, only in-frame clones are kept and a portion is missing. The sample has 150,000 to 200,000 clones, around 88% seen once. As to this clone: Its antigen is as yet unknown.

The CDR3 covers 15 residues. V gave up 4 bases and J gave up 2 bases, with 12 bases separating them. Germline V lookup: CDR1 LGHDT, CDR2 YNNKEL (reference sequence). The source material was peripheral blood, sampled on day 0 of AZD1222 vaccination. This chain connects TRBV3-1 (or the pseudogene TRBV3-2) to TRBJ1-5, with D perhaps matching TRBD1 (6 bases). The TCR comes from an adult in good health. CDR3 nucleotide sequence: TGTGCCAGCAGCCCTTTCCCAGGGGGCAATCAGCCCCAGCATTTT. As protein: CASSPFPGGNQPQHF.